These 17 T cell receptor beta chains were sequenced from one sample in a study of beta chain features in type 1 diabetes. Whole-study findings and limits: Significant though moderate, a shortening of TCRB CDR3s appeared in all four CD4+ subsets of Type 1 diabetes patients.

Antigen specificity for these receptors is unknown. Every isolated RNA sample was fully reverse transcribed, so sequencing captured expressed TCRB transcripts. TCRdb's table, derived via immunoSEQ multiplex PCR, lists solely in-frame clones and lacks some. The sample consists of 550,000 to 850,000 clones, around an eighth of them appearing once. Sequencing was carried out using naive CD4+ T cells from blood. These receptor sequences come from a man between 18 and 29 years old with type 1 diabetes.

This clone turned up a few times. This chain connects TRBV4-1 to TRBJ2-2; TRBD1 agrees at 9 bases. CDR3 length: 15 amino acids. Germline V lookup: CDR1 MGHRA, CDR2 YSYEKL. With V trimmed by 4 bases and J by 5 bases, 5 bases remained unmatched. The CDR3 bases are TGCGCCAGCAGCCCGGGGGACAGGGAAACCGGGGAGCTGTTTTTT. The encoded protein is CASSPGDRETGELFF.

In this sample, this clone turned up a few times. This rearrangement joins TRBV2 to TRBJ2-2, with 7 nucleotides matching TRBD1. The CDR3 loop spans 14 amino acids. From germline, CDR1 is SNHLY and CDR2 FYNNEI. The trim removed 5 bases at V and 7 bases at J, leaving 7 bases unmatched. CDR3 protein: CASSPQGLGGELFF. The DNA of the CDR3 is TGTGCCAGCAGTCCACAGGGGTTGGGCGGGGAGCTGTTTTTT.

This clone has only a few counts. The chain links TRBV5-6 to TRBJ2-3; D perhaps matches TRBD1 (5 bases). The V and J ends lost 3 bases and 2 bases respectively, with 13 bases between them. Per germline, CDR1 SGHDT and CDR2 YYEEEE. The CDR3 totals 15 residues. The CDR3 region is CASSSDTTTTDTQYF. The CDR3 region has the DNA TGTGCCAGCAGCTCGGACACTACCACCACAGATACGCAGTATTTT. Variable domain in full (rest from reference TRBV5-6 and TRBJ2-3): DAGVTQSPTHLIKTRGQQVTLRCSPKSGHDTVSWYQQALGQGPQFIFQYYEEEERQRGNFPDRFSGHQFPNYSSELNVNALLLGDSALYLCASSSDTTTTDTQYFGPGTRLTVL.

This sequence joins TRBV5-1 and TRBJ2-1; tentatively, D is TRBD2 (5 bases). CDR3 size: 13 residues. Trimming cost V 3 bases and J 10 bases, with 14 bases left between them. Germline V gene data show CDR1 as SGHRS and CDR2 as YFSETQ. The CDR3 DNA reads as TGCGCCAGCAGCTCCCGGGGAGACCTCGAGCAGTTCTTC. It encodes CASSSRGDLEQFF. Full variable domain (rest looked up from reference TRBV5-1 and TRBJ2-1): KAGVTQTPRYLIKTRGQQVTLSCSPISGHRSVSWYQQTPGQGLQFLFEYFSETQRNKGNFPGRFSGRQFSNSRSEMNVSTLELGDSALYLCASSSRGDLEQFFGPGTRLTVL.

This clone was seen a single time. V and J are TRBV30 and TRBJ1-5, with 8 nucleotides matching TRBD1. Germline V gene sequence: CDR1 GTSNPN, CDR2 SVGIG (reference sequence). With V trimmed by 5 bases and J by 1 base, 7 bases remained unmatched. This CDR3 has 15 residues. CDR3: CAWGGQGWSNQPQHF. CDR3 coding DNA: TGTGCCTGGGGAGGACAGGGTTGGAGCAATCAGCCCCAGCATTTT.

This clone was detected a few times. V is TRBV7-2 and J is TRBJ2-7; D is unclear. CDR1 is SGHTA and CDR2 is FQGNSA in the germline V gene. V was trimmed by 3 bases and J by 3 bases, leaving 12 bases between them. This CDR3 region has 14 residues. The CDR3 bases are TGTGCCAGCAGCTTGGTCGACGAGCTCTACGAGCAGTACTTC. This gives the protein CASSLVDELYEQYF.

The chain uses TRBV30 and TRBJ1-3; 7 positions agree with TRBD1. Per germline, CDR1 GTSNPN and CDR2 SVGIG (reference sequence). V lost 8 bases to trimming and J lost 2 bases; unmatched junction nucleotides: 9. The CDR3 spans 14 residues. CDR3 sequence: CAGGWTGTGNTIYF. The CDR3 DNA reads TGTGCCGGGGGTTGGACAGGAACTGGAAACACCATATATTTT.

This clone was seen a few times. The limits of the CDR3 on the DNA are not certain, so only TCRdb's listed CDR3 is given. This chain connects TRBV2 to TRBJ1-2. Germline CDR1 reads SNHLY; CDR2 reads FYNNEI. The CDR3 comprises 14 residues, both ends counted. CDR3 sequence: CASILSGPPGGYTF.

This sequence joins TRBV7-9 and TRBJ2-1; the match to TRBD1 covers 7 bases. V gave up 5 bases and J gave up 3 bases; unmatched junction bases: 10. Germline loops: CDR1 SEHNR, CDR2 FQNEAQ (reference sequence). The CDR3 extends over 16 amino acids. This CDR3 is CASSRWVTGDYNEQFF. In nucleotides, the CDR3 is TGTGCCAGCAGCCGGTGGGTTACAGGGGACTACAATGAGCAGTTCTTC.

The V gene is TRBV10-3, the J gene TRBJ2-3; D is perhaps TRBD1 or TRBD2 (6 bases each). Germline CDR1 and CDR2: ENHRY and SYGVKD. CDR3 length: 16 residues. V lost 8 bases and J 1 base, leaving 19 bases between the germline ends. CDR3 nucleotides: TGTGCCATCGGGGGGCCAGGGCTTCCCGGCACAGATACGCAGTATTTT. Its protein product is CAIGGPGLPGTDTQYF.

The rearrangement joins TRBV5-1 to TRBJ2-3; D possibly corresponds to TRBD1 (6 bases). V gave up 0 bases and J gave up 4 bases, with 12 bases separating them. CDR1 and CDR2 from the germline V gene are SGHRS and YFSETQ. This CDR3 region has 15 residues. CDR3 bases: TGCGCCAGCAGCTTGGGCTCAGGGGTAGCAGATACGCAGTATTTT. Translated: CASSLGSGVADTQYF.

The table lists this clone with a few counts. The CDR3 DNA reads as TGTGCCAGTAGTATCCCCAGGGCCTGGTACAATGAGCAGTTCTTC. It specifies CASSIPRAWYNEQFF. V is TRBV19 and J is TRBJ2-1; perhaps TRBD1 as D (5 bases). The CDR3 runs to 15 residues. V was pared by 3 bases and J by 4 bases, with 13 bases between. In germline, CDR1 is LNHDA, CDR2 SQIVND (reference sequence).

The sample holds a few counts of this clone. CDR3 DNA: TGTGCCAGCAGCCTCGGGACTAGCGGATACAATGAGCAGTTCTTC. It specifies CASSLGTSGYNEQFF. V and J are TRBV7-9 and TRBJ2-1; 11 bases are a match to TRBD2. This CDR3 has 15 residues. Germline V gene lookup returns CDR1 SEHNR and CDR2 FQNEAQ (reference sequence). V gave up 5 bases and J gave up 4 bases; unmatched junction bases: 4.

This sequence joins TRBV29-1 and TRBJ1-1, with TRBD1 identical over 7 bases. Germline-derived CDR1 and CDR2 are SQVTM and ANQGSEA. The CDR3 is 18 amino acids. The V and J ends lost 4 bases and 0 bases, in that order; junction bases with no gene match: 17. The CDR3 nucleotides are TGCAGCGTTGGGGCCCGGGCCTGGGACAGCATTATGAACACTGAAGCTTTCTTT. Translating gives CSVGARAWDSIMNTEAFF. The whole variable domain, filled in from reference TRBV29-1 and TRBJ1-1, reads SAVISQKPSRDICQRGTSLTIQCQVDSQVTMMFWYRQQPGQSLTLIATANQGSEATYESGFVIDKFPISRPNLTFSTLTVSNMSPEDSSIYLCSVGARAWDSIMNTEAFFGQGTRLTVV.

A few counts support this clone. The chain combines TRBV27 with TRBJ2-5; TRBD2 aligns across 15 bases. V lost 9 bases and J lost 3; bases outside the gene matches: 5. CDR1 is MNHEY, CDR2 SMNVEV, per germline (reference sequence). The CDR3 extends over 15 amino acids. CDR3 DNA: TGTGCCAGTCGTGGACTAGCGGGGGGGAAAGAGACCCAGTACTTC. It is translated as CASRGLAGGKETQYF.

This clone was counted only a few times. The CDR3 DNA reads as TGTGCCAGCTCACCACCCACAGGGTACGACACTGAAGCTTTCTTT. Amino acid sequence: CASSPPTGYDTEAFF. The V call is TRBV18, the J call TRBJ1-1, with D possibly matching TRBD1 (6 bases). Germline V gene data show CDR1 as KGHSH and CDR2 as LQKENI. Trimming cost V 0 bases and J 3 bases, with 11 bases left between them. The CDR3 has 15 amino acids.

This sequence joins TRBV10-3 and TRBJ1-2; 8 bases agree with TRBD1. The J segment lost 4 bases and the V segment lost 3 bases, leaving 4 bases of the junction unmatched. In germline, CDR1 is ENHRY, CDR2 SYGVKD. This CDR3 has 14 residues. The CDR3 here is CAISEPGTGYGYTF. The CDR3 coding sequence is TGTGCCATCAGTGAACCCGGGACAGGCTATGGCTACACCTTC.